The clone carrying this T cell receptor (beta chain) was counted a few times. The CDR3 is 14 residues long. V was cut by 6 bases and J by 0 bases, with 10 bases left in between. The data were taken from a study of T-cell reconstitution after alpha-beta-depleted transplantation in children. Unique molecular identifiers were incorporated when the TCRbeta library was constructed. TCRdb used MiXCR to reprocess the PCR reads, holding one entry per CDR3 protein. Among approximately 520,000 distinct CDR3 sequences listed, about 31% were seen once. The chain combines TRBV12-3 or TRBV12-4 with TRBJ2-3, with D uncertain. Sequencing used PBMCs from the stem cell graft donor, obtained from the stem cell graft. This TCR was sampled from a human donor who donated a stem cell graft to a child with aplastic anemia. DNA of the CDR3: TGTGCCAGCAGGTTACTATCTAGCACAGATACGCAGTATTTT. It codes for CASRLLSSTDTQYF.